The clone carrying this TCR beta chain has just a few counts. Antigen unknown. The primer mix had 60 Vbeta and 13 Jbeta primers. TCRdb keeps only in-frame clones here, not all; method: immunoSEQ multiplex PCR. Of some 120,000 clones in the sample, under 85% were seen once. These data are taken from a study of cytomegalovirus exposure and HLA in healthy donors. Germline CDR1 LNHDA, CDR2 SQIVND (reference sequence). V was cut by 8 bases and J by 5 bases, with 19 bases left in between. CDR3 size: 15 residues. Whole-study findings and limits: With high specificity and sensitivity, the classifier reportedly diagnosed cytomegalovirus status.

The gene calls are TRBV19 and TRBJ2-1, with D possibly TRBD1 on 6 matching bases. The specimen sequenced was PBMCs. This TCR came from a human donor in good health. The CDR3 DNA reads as TGTGCCAGTTTAAAGTCTCACGGGGACAACAATGAGCAGTTCTTC. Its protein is CASLKSHGDNNEQFF. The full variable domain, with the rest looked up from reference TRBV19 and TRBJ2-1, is DGGITQSPKYLFRKEGQNVTLSCEQNLNHDAMYWYRQDPGQGLRLIYYSQIVNDFQKGDIAEGYSVSREKKESFPLTVTSAQKNPTAFYLCASLKSHGDNNEQFFGPGTRLTVL.